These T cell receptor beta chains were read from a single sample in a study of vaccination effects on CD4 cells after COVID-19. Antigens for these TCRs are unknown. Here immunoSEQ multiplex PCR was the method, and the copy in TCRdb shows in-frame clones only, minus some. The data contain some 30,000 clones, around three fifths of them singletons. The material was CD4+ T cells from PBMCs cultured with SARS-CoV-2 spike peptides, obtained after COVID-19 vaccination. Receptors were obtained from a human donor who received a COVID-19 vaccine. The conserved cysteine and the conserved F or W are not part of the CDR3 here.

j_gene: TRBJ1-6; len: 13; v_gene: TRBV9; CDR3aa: ASSTLTGKNSPLH
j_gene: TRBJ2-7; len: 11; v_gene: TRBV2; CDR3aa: ASSLDRDYEQY
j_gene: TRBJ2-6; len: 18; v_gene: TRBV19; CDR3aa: ASSIDPVGAILTGANVLT
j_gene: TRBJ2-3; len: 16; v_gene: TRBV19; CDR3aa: ASSKGRGTHRTFNTQY
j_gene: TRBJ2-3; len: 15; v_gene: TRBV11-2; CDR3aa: ASSLVSQGLSTDTQY
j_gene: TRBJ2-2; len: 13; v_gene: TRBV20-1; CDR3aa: SASRTGMNTGELF
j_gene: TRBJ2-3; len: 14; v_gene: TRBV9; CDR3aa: ASSVATPVGTDTQY
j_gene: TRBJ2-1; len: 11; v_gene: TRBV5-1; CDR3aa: ASSLADGDEQF
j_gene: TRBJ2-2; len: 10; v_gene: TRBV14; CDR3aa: ASSQVTGELF
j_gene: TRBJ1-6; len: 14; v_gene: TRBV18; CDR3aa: ASSQTGQEGNSPLH
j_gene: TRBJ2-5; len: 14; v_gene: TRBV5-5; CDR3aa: ASSGPGQGRMETQY
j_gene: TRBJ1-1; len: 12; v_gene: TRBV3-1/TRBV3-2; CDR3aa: ASSQGGGATEAF
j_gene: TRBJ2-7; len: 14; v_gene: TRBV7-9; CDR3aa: ASSPRRRDSHYEQY
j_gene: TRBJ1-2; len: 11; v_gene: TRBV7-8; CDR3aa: ASSLDLGSGYT
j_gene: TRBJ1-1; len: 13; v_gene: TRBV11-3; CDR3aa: ASSLDFTGITEAF
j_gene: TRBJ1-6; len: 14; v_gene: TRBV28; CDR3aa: ASSLGQSSYNSPLH
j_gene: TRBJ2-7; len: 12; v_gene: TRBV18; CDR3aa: ASSPPLQAYEQY
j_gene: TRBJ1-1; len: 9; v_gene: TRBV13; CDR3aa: ASSLRHEAF
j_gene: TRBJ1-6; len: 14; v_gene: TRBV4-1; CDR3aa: ASSQGRLRDNSPLH
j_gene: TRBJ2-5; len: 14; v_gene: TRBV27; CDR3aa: ASRLSSPNREETQY
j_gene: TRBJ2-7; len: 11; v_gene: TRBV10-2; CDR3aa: ASINGSYFGQY
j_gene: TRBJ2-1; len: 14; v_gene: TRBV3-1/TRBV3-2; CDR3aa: ASSQDRRTTYNEQF
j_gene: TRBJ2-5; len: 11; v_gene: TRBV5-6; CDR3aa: ASLGADKETQY
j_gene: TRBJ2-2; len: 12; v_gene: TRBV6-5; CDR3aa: ASRSQGGSGELF
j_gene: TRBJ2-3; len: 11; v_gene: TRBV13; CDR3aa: ASSLGGATLQY
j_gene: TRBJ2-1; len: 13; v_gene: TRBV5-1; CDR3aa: ASTDAGDWFDEQF
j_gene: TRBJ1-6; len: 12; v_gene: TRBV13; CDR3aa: ASSRTRHNSPLH
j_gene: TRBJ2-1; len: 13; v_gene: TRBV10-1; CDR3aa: ASSDPSRSYNEQF
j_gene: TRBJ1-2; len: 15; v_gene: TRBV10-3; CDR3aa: AISKTGTSFQNYGYT
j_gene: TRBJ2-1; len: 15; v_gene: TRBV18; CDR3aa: ASSSRRGTQLSNEQF
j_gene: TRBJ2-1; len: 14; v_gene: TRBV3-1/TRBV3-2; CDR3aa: ASSQEGLAGMNEQF
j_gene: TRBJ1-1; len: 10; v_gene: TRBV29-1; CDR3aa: SVDGGNTEAF
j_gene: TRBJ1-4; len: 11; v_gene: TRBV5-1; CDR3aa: ASSLGHGEKLF
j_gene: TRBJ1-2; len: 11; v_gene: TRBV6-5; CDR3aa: ASSQQGVNGYT
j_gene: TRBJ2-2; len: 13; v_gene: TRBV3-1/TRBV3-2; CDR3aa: ASSPWGSNTGELF
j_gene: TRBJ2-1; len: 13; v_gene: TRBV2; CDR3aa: ASSLGHRRVDEQF
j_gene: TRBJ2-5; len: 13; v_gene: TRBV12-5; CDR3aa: ASALSSGGGETQY
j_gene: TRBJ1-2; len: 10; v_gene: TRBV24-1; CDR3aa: ATSDFTGGYT
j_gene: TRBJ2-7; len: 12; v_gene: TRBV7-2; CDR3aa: ASSPGQLSDEQY
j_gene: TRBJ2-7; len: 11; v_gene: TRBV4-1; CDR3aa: ASSQDPVYEQY
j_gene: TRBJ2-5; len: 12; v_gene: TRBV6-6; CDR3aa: ASSSGQQQETQY
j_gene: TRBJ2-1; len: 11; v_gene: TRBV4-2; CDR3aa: ASSQESFNEQF
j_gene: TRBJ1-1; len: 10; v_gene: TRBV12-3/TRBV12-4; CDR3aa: ASSPRQHGAF
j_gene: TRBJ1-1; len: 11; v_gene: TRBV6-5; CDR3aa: ASRLGQGASAF